The T cell receptor (beta chain) described here comes from a study of beta chain features in type 1 diabetes. cDNA synthesis used the whole RNA isolate, giving expressed TCRB sequences. Only in-frame clones appear in the TCRdb table, and some are missing; sequencing was by immunoSEQ multiplex PCR. The repertoire includes hundreds of thousands of clones, less than 20% of them detected once, and approximately 0.087% sits in the top ten. On this clone itself: Its matching antigen is unknown.

Findings and caveats of the study: Type 1 diabetes patients had moderately but significantly shorter TCRB CDR3s in all four CD4+ subsets.

The junction had 14 bases not matched to a gene; V was cut back by 4 bases and J by 1 base. This CDR3 has 18 amino acids. Germline values: CDR1 SGHAT, CDR2 FQNNGV. The material sequenced was naive CD4+ T cells from blood. The TCR comes from a man younger than 35 in good health. The chain combines TRBV11-2 with TRBJ2-3; TRBD1 matches 7 bases. The CDR3 spells CASSSRQGAQRGTDTQYF. CDR3 DNA sequence: TGTGCCAGCAGCTCCCGACAGGGAGCCCAGAGGGGCACAGATACGCAGTATTTT.